This is a list of T cell receptor beta chains from one sample in a study of Ad26.COV2.S vaccination and SARS-CoV-2 variants. Sequenced by immunoSEQ multiplex PCR; TCRdb stores in-frame clones only, minus some. The profile shows some 350,000 clones, around 83% of them singletons. Specimen: peripheral blood, collected in a trial of Ad26.COV2.S vaccine versus placebo. Receptor source: a person aged 18 to 65 who received the Ad26.COV2.S COVID-19 vaccine or a placebo. The CDR3 runs from the conserved cysteine through the conserved F or W. The order of the fields is V gene, D gene, J gene, clone size, CDR3 DNA, CDR3 protein. A D gene is named only where the DNA matches it firmly. Rows may omit the clone size; those that give it use once, few, many or a size class.

v_gene: TRBV24-1
d_gene: NA
j_gene: TRBJ2-3
abundance: NA
CDR3nt: TGTGCCACCAGTGATGAGGGATGGGATACGCAGTATTTT
CDR3aa: CATSDEGWDTQYF

v_gene: TRBV6-2/TRBV6-3
d_gene: NA
j_gene: TRBJ1-2
abundance: NA
CDR3nt: TGTGCCAGCAGTTACTCCGGACAGAATCACTATGGCTACACCTTC
CDR3aa: CASSYSGQNHYGYTF

v_gene: TRBV12-3/TRBV12-4
d_gene: NA
j_gene: TRBJ2-7
abundance: NA
CDR3nt: TGTGCCAGCACTCTCGGGTTTGCCTACGAGCAGTACTTC
CDR3aa: CASTLGFAYEQYF

v_gene: TRBV5-4
d_gene: NA
j_gene: TRBJ2-5
abundance: NA
CDR3nt: TGTGCCAGCAGTCAACCGGAGGAGACCCAGTACTTC
CDR3aa: CASSQPEETQYF

v_gene: TRBV5-1
d_gene: NA
j_gene: TRBJ2-5
abundance: NA
CDR3nt: TGCGCCAGCAGCTTTATCCAGGGAATATCGAAAGAGACCCAGTACTTC
CDR3aa: CASSFIQGISKETQYF

v_gene: TRBV2
d_gene: NA
j_gene: TRBJ2-7
abundance: NA
CDR3nt: TGTGCCAGCAGGGGCACCTCGGGCCCCAGCGGAAACGAGCAGTACTTC
CDR3aa: CASRGTSGPSGNEQYF

v_gene: TRBV7-9
d_gene: NA
j_gene: TRBJ2-5
abundance: NA
CDR3nt: TGTGCCAGCAGCTTAGGGAGGAACCAAGAGACCCAGTACTTC
CDR3aa: CASSLGRNQETQYF

v_gene: TRBV9
d_gene: TRBD1
j_gene: TRBJ1-2
abundance: few
CDR3nt: TGTGCCAGCAGCGCCACGAGGACAGGGGGACTGAACTATGGCTACACCTTC
CDR3aa: CASSATRTGGLNYGYTF

v_gene: TRBV10-3
d_gene: TRBD2
j_gene: TRBJ2-1
abundance: once
CDR3nt: TGTGCCATCAGTGAGGGAGCGGGAGGCGATGAGCAGTTCTTC
CDR3aa: CAISEGAGGDEQFF

v_gene: TRBV9
d_gene: TRBD2
j_gene: TRBJ2-3
abundance: NA
CDR3nt: TGTGCCAGCAGCGTAAATCGAGCGGGGGGGCCAGGAGATACGCAGTATTTT
CDR3aa: CASSVNRAGGPGDTQYF

v_gene: TRBV20-1
d_gene: NA
j_gene: TRBJ1-5
abundance: NA
CDR3nt: TGCAGTGCTAGTGACAGTCATAGCAATCAGCCCCAGCATTTT
CDR3aa: CSASDSHSNQPQHF

v_gene: TRBV6-2/TRBV6-3
d_gene: TRBD2
j_gene: TRBJ2-7
abundance: NA
CDR3nt: TGTGCCAGCAGTGACTCAAAAAATAGCGGGAGAGAGTACGAGCAGTACTTC
CDR3aa: CASSDSKNSGREYEQYF

v_gene: TRBV6-2/TRBV6-3
d_gene: TRBD2
j_gene: TRBJ2-2
abundance: NA
CDR3nt: TGTGCCAGCAGTTACTTGAATCTACTAGCGGGGAAAGTATGGGACACCGGGGAGCTGTTTTTT
CDR3aa: CASSYLNLLAGKVWDTGELFF

v_gene: TRBV30
d_gene: NA
j_gene: TRBJ1-2
abundance: NA
CDR3nt: TGTGCCTGGAGCGCACTTAACTATGGCTACACCTTC
CDR3aa: CAWSALNYGYTF

v_gene: TRBV15
d_gene: NA
j_gene: TRBJ2-7
abundance: NA
CDR3nt: TGTGCCACCAGCAGAGTCGGAGAGGGGCCCGAGTGGGACTACGAGCAGTACTTC
CDR3aa: CATSRVGEGPEWDYEQYF

v_gene: TRBV3-1/TRBV3-2
d_gene: NA
j_gene: TRBJ2-5
abundance: NA
CDR3nt: TGTGCCAGCAGCCAAGATTCGTTAGGCTCACAAGAGACCCAGTACTTC
CDR3aa: CASSQDSLGSQETQYF

v_gene: TRBV2
d_gene: TRBD2
j_gene: TRBJ2-1
abundance: NA
CDR3nt: TGTGCCAGCAGCCACGGGGGGGGCGGGTACTACAATGAGCAGTTCTTC
CDR3aa: CASSHGGGGYYNEQFF

v_gene: TRBV13
d_gene: TRBD2
j_gene: TRBJ2-2
abundance: NA
CDR3nt: TGTGCCAGCAGCTCTTCCACTAGCGGGGGTCGTACCGGGGAGCTGTTTTTT
CDR3aa: CASSSSTSGGRTGELFF

v_gene: TRBV5-8
d_gene: NA
j_gene: TRBJ1-2
abundance: NA
CDR3nt: TGTGCCAGCAGCTTTTTCGGGGGGGGCGCTTATGGCTACACCTTC
CDR3aa: CASSFFGGGAYGYTF

v_gene: TRBV6-6
d_gene: TRBD1
j_gene: TRBJ1-1
abundance: NA
CDR3nt: TGTGCCAGCAGTCCCAGGGGGGACACTGAAGCTTTCTTT
CDR3aa: CASSPRGDTEAFF

v_gene: TRBV2
d_gene: NA
j_gene: TRBJ2-7
abundance: few
CDR3nt: TGTGCCAGCAGGATCAGGCAGGGAGTAGACGAGCAGTACTTC
CDR3aa: CASRIRQGVDEQYF

v_gene: TRBV9
d_gene: TRBD2
j_gene: TRBJ2-2
abundance: NA
CDR3nt: TGTGCCAGCAGCTTTGGGACTAGCGGGAGAAGGCTGAACACCGGGGAGCTGTTTTTT
CDR3aa: CASSFGTSGRRLNTGELFF

v_gene: TRBV4-1
d_gene: TRBD2
j_gene: TRBJ2-1
abundance: NA
CDR3nt: TGCGCCAGCAGCCAGAAGCGGGAGGGCCCTCTAAATGAGCAGTTCTTC
CDR3aa: CASSQKREGPLNEQFF

v_gene: TRBV2
d_gene: TRBD1
j_gene: TRBJ1-5
abundance: NA
CDR3nt: TGTGCCAGCAGTGAAGCACGACAGGGAACGAATCAGCCCCAGCATTTT
CDR3aa: CASSEARQGTNQPQHF

v_gene: TRBV6-5
d_gene: NA
j_gene: TRBJ1-1
abundance: once
CDR3nt: TGTGCCAGCAGTTACTCTGCGGGGACTGAAGCTTTCTTT
CDR3aa: CASSYSAGTEAFF

v_gene: TRBV29-1
d_gene: NA
j_gene: TRBJ2-1
abundance: NA
CDR3nt: TGCAGCGTAGGGAGGGGGGACAAGTCCTACAATGAGCAGTTCTTC
CDR3aa: CSVGRGDKSYNEQFF

v_gene: TRBV5-1
d_gene: NA
j_gene: TRBJ1-1
abundance: many
CDR3nt: TGCGCCAGCAGCTTGGGGCAGACGAACACTGAAGCTTTCTTT
CDR3aa: CASSLGQTNTEAFF

v_gene: TRBV1
d_gene: NA
j_gene: TRBJ1-5
abundance: NA
CDR3nt: TGCACCAGCAAGGGACACGGACCCTATCAGCCCCAGCATTTT
CDR3aa: CTSKGHGPYQPQHF

v_gene: TRBV7-8
d_gene: NA
j_gene: TRBJ2-7
abundance: NA
CDR3nt: TGTGCCAGCAGCCCTAGCCTATACGAGCAGTACTTC
CDR3aa: CASSPSLYEQYF

v_gene: TRBV18
d_gene: TRBD1
j_gene: TRBJ2-1
abundance: NA
CDR3nt: TGTGCCAGCTCACCATTCGAGACAGGGTTCACCTACAATGAGCAGTTCTTC
CDR3aa: CASSPFETGFTYNEQFF

v_gene: TRBV7-2
d_gene: TRBD2
j_gene: TRBJ2-7
abundance: NA
CDR3nt: TGTGCCAGCAGCTCCACTAGCGGAGCCTACGAGCAGTACTTC
CDR3aa: CASSSTSGAYEQYF

v_gene: TRBV7-9
d_gene: NA
j_gene: TRBJ2-7
abundance: once
CDR3nt: TGTGCCAGCAGCTTAGCTCCCGCCCTAGCAGAGGGCGAGCAGTACTTC
CDR3aa: CASSLAPALAEGEQYF

v_gene: TRBV5-5
d_gene: NA
j_gene: TRBJ2-1
abundance: NA
CDR3nt: TGTGCCAGCAGCCCGGGACTCCTCGGGGCGTATAGTGAGCAGTTCTTC
CDR3aa: CASSPGLLGAYSEQFF

v_gene: TRBV10-3
d_gene: NA
j_gene: TRBJ1-5
abundance: few
CDR3nt: TGTGCCATCAGTGAAAGGCAGAGCAATCAGCCCCAGCATTTT
CDR3aa: CAISERQSNQPQHF

v_gene: TRBV29-1
d_gene: NA
j_gene: TRBJ2-7
abundance: NA
CDR3nt: TGCAGCGTCGGCGGGACACAAGGACAGTCTAGCTCCTACGAGCAGTACTTC
CDR3aa: CSVGGTQGQSSSYEQYF

v_gene: TRBV6-6
d_gene: NA
j_gene: TRBJ1-2
abundance: few
CDR3nt: TGTGCCAGCAGTCCAGCAGGGGCGGGCTATGGCTACACCTTC
CDR3aa: CASSPAGAGYGYTF